The present T cell receptor beta chain was sequenced within a study of cytomegalovirus exposure and HLA in healthy donors. Turning to the study itself: Later analysis reported that the roughly 120 validation repertoires shared the platform of the roughly 670 first-cohort repertoires.

This table comes from immunoSEQ multiplex PCR, and its TCRdb copy is limited to in-frame clones, with some not included. The table lists roughly 150,000 clones, approximately 88% of them singletons. Germline V CDR1 and CDR2: MNHNY, SVGAGI (reference sequence). The CDR3 is made up of 16 amino acids. Germline trimming cut 2 bases from V and 2 bases from J; bases unmatched to any gene: 4. The gene calls are TRBV6-6 and TRBJ1-2; 11 bases are shared with TRBD1. Sequencing was carried out using PBMCs. The receptor was derived from a woman aged 18 to 35 in good health and CMV-seropositive. The CDR3 DNA reads as TGTGCCAGCAGTTACCCGCGGACAGGGGGCAACTATGGCTACACCTTC. Amino acids: CASSYPRTGGNYGYTF.